These T cell receptor beta chains were read from a single sample in a study of PD-1 and CTLA-4 blockade in melanoma. The method was immunoSEQ multiplex PCR; TCRdb's version includes in-frame clones alone and lacks a portion of them. The sample yields tens of thousands of clones, about 91% seen once. Material: CD8+ T cells from peripheral blood, obtained before anti-PD-1 treatment. These receptors originate from a human donor with melanoma. Both conserved end residues are part of each CDR3. D genes are given only for firm matches. Size values are once, few and many counts, or a class for expanded clones, and some rows have none.

length: 18
size: .
D: .
V: TRBV12-1
J: TRBJ1-4
DNA: TGTGCCAGCAGCCCGCCGCCCTTCGATTCCCCAACTAATGAAAAACTGTTTTTT
CDR3: CASSPPPFDSPTNEKLFF

length: 16
size: .
D: TRBD1
V: TRBV28
J: TRBJ1-2
DNA: TGTGCCAGCAGGCGAATTCCGGGACAGGGGAATGAGGGCTACACCTTC
CDR3: CASRRIPGQGNEGYTF

length: 15
size: once
D: TRBD1
V: TRBV4-1
J: TRBJ1-2
DNA: TGCGCCAGCAGAGCTGCTGGGACAGGGAACTATGGCTACACCTTC
CDR3: CASRAAGTGNYGYTF

length: 12
size: .
D: .
V: TRBV2
J: TRBJ1-1
DNA: TGTGCCAGCAAAGGCTTGGCCACTGAAGCTTTCTTT
CDR3: CASKGLATEAFF

length: 15
size: .
D: .
V: TRBV9
J: TRBJ2-7
DNA: TGTGCCAGCAGCGTAGGGGGGACGATGAACTACGAGCAGTACTTC
CDR3: CASSVGGTMNYEQYF

length: 13
size: .
D: .
V: TRBV27
J: TRBJ2-1
DNA: TGTGCCAGCAGCCCGGAAGGGGGAAATGAGCAGTTCTTC
CDR3: CASSPEGGNEQFF

length: 15
size: .
D: TRBD2
V: TRBV15
J: TRBJ2-3
DNA: TGTGCCACCAGCAGCTCGGGGGGGGGCACAGATACGCAGTATTTT
CDR3: CATSSSGGGTDTQYF

length: 13
size: .
D: .
V: TRBV9
J: TRBJ2-7
DNA: TGTGCCAGCAGCGTAGGGGGATCCTACGAGCAGTACTTC
CDR3: CASSVGGSYEQYF

length: 13
size: .
D: .
V: TRBV12-3/TRBV12-4
J: TRBJ1-2
DNA: TGTGCCAGCAGCCAAGTGGGATCTGGGGGCTACACCTTC
CDR3: CASSQVGSGGYTF

length: 14
size: .
D: .
V: TRBV28
J: TRBJ2-7
DNA: TGTGCCAGCAGCTTTGACCGGGACCTCAATCTCCAGTACTTC
CDR3: CASSFDRDLNLQYF

length: 13
size: .
D: .
V: TRBV30
J: TRBJ2-7
DNA: TGTGCCTGGAGTGTAGACCTTAACTACGAGCAGTACTTC
CDR3: CAWSVDLNYEQYF

length: 15
size: .
D: .
V: TRBV7-2
J: TRBJ1-6
DNA: TGTGCCAGCAGCCCCTACGGGACCGAAAATTCACCCCTCCACTTT
CDR3: CASSPYGTENSPLHF

length: 15
size: .
D: .
V: TRBV28
J: TRBJ2-7
DNA: TGTGCCAGCAGTTTCGGGGCGGACGGCTCCTACGAGCAGTACTTC
CDR3: CASSFGADGSYEQYF

length: 13
size: once
D: .
V: TRBV30
J: TRBJ1-1
DNA: TGTGCCTGGAGTTTCGACAGTAACACTGAAGCTTTCTTT
CDR3: CAWSFDSNTEAFF

length: 15
size: .
D: .
V: TRBV6-5
J: TRBJ1-5
DNA: TGTGCCAGCAGTTACTCGGGGGGTGCGGGCCAGCCCCAGCATTTT
CDR3: CASSYSGGAGQPQHF

length: 14
size: .
D: TRBD1
V: TRBV7-9
J: TRBJ2-7
DNA: TGTGCCAGCAGCTCGGGACAGGAACTCTACGAGCAGTACTTC
CDR3: CASSSGQELYEQYF

length: 13
size: hyperexpanded
D: .
V: TRBV6-5
J: TRBJ1-1
DNA: TGTGCCAGCAGTTACGGAGGACACACTGAAGCTTTCTTT
CDR3: CASSYGGHTEAFF

length: 14
size: .
D: .
V: TRBV30
J: TRBJ1-2
DNA: TGTGCCTGGAGTGTATTGGGGGTGGTCGATGGCTACACCTTC
CDR3: CAWSVLGVVDGYTF

length: 13
size: .
D: .
V: TRBV19
J: TRBJ2-2
DNA: TGTGCCAGCGAGAGGGTGAACACCGGGGAGCTGTTTTTT
CDR3: CASERVNTGELFF

length: 15
size: once
D: TRBD1
V: TRBV7-9
J: TRBJ2-5
DNA: TGTGCCAGCAGCTTAGGACAGGGGGGGATGTTGACCCAGTACTTC
CDR3: CASSLGQGGMLTQYF

length: 15
size: .
D: .
V: TRBV6-5
J: TRBJ2-5
DNA: TGTGCCAGCAGTTACTCGAACGGCGCCGGGGAGACCCAGTACTTC
CDR3: CASSYSNGAGETQYF

length: 16
size: few
D: .
V: TRBV11-2
J: TRBJ1-2
DNA: TGTGCCAGCAGCGTCGACCCCGGACAGCCTAACTATGGCTACACCTTC
CDR3: CASSVDPGQPNYGYTF

length: 11
size: .
D: .
V: TRBV11-1
J: TRBJ2-7
DNA: TGTGCCAGCAGCCTCGGTAGGGAGCAGTACTTC
CDR3: CASSLGREQYF

length: 15
size: .
D: .
V: TRBV11-3
J: TRBJ2-7
DNA: TGTGCCAGCAGCTCGTTTTATGGGGCCGACAACGAGCAGTACTTC
CDR3: CASSSFYGADNEQYF

length: 15
size: .
D: TRBD1
V: TRBV5-6
J: TRBJ2-7
DNA: TGTGCCAGCAGCTTTCAGGGGGCGAGCTCCTACGAGCAGTACTTC
CDR3: CASSFQGASSYEQYF

length: 12
size: once
D: .
V: TRBV9
J: TRBJ2-2
DNA: TGTGCCAGCTCCCCACACACCGGGGAGCTGTTTTTT
CDR3: CASSPHTGELFF

length: 18
size: .
D: .
V: TRBV21-1
J: TRBJ2-7
DNA: TGTGCCAGCAGCAGCCGGGGACAGAGGGTCCTATCCTCCTACGAGCAGTACTTC
CDR3: CASSSRGQRVLSSYEQYF

length: 14
size: .
D: TRBD1
V: TRBV27
J: TRBJ2-7
DNA: TGTGCCACCGCCCCCGGGACAGGGGGGAATGAGCAGTACTTC
CDR3: CATAPGTGGNEQYF

length: 12
size: .
D: .
V: TRBV4-2
J: TRBJ1-1
DNA: TGTGCCAGCAGCTCCCCCGGGAGTGAAGCTTTCTTT
CDR3: CASSSPGSEAFF